The source of this T cell receptor beta chain is a study of cytomegalovirus exposure and HLA in healthy donors. As for this clone: As yet, its antigen is unknown.

This CDR3 contains 18 residues. V trimming: 0 bases; J trimming: 6 bases; junction bases outside the gene matches: 14. In germline, CDR1 is SGDLS, CDR2 YYNGEE. Study results and limitations: Most subjects' HLA-A and HLA-B alleles were reportedly predicted from TCR beta sequences. For most TCR sequences rarity was the rule, although some public TCRs occurred in many donors.

Nominal health characterized the donors when sampled, though unrecorded immune exposures were likely. The PCR ran on 60 Vbeta and 13 Jbeta primers. The method was immunoSEQ multiplex PCR; TCRdb's version includes in-frame clones alone and lacks a portion of them. The sample holds tens of thousands of clones; about 77% are singletons and the top ten take approximately 4.8%. The sequenced material came from PBMCs. The chain joins TRBV9 to TRBJ2-2, with 7 positions matching TRBD2. The sequence came from a male donor in good health and CMV-seropositive. CDR3 nucleotides: TGTGCCAGCAGCGTAGGGGTTAGCGGGCCTCCGGGGGCCGGGGAGCTGTTTTTT. It is translated as CASSVGVSGPPGAGELFF.